This record concerns one T cell receptor (beta chain) sequence. The V gene's germline CDR1 is GTSNPN and CDR2 SVGIG (reference sequence). The ends lost 2 bases at V and 3 bases at J; junction bases unmatched: 2. The CDR3 spans 13 residues. The entry originates in a study of blood T cell repertoires in COVID-19. About the study: Sources were T cells, B-cell-depleted T cells, or PBMCs; the material itself was cDNA or gDNA.

The assay was immunoSEQ multiplex PCR, and TCRdb's table has in-frame clones only and misses some. The data hold approximately 270,000 clones, with approximately 83% observed a single time. The rearrangement joins TRBV30 to TRBJ1-2; 8 bases fit TRBD1. This sequence originates from an older man with acute or convalescent COVID-19. Specimen: peripheral blood. CDR3 bases: TGTGCCTGGAGTAGGACAGGGTACTATGGCTACACCTTC. The encoded protein is CAWSRTGYYGYTF.